These 3 T cell receptor beta chains were all obtained from the same sample, sequenced in a study of T cell responses to AZD1222 COVID-19 vaccine. Some clones are missing from TCRdb's copy, which holds only in-frame ones; the method was immunoSEQ multiplex PCR. The sample holds 110,000 to 150,000 clones, approximately 90% seen once. Sequencing used peripheral blood, obtained on day 0 of AZD1222 vaccination. These receptors were collected from an adult in good health.

The count of this clone is one. V and J are TRBV9 and TRBJ2-1; D might be TRBD2 (6 bases). CDR3 length: 15 residues. CDR1 SGDLS and CDR2 YYNGEE come from the germline V gene. The ends were cut back, 5 bases at V and 8 bases at J, with 20 bases in the middle. CDR3 DNA sequence: TGTGCCAGCAGTGCGACGGTGGGGAGGTCCGATGAGCAGTTCTTC. Amino acid sequence: CASSATVGRSDEQFF.

The chain's CDR3 is CASSPTVFSNQPQHF. CDR3 DNA: TGCGCCAGCAGCCCGACAGTGTTTAGCAATCAGCCCCAGCATTTT. The genes are TRBV10-1 and TRBJ1-5; D perhaps matches TRBD1 (5 bases). The germline V gene encodes CDR1 WNHNN and CDR2 SYGVQD (reference sequence). This CDR3 region has 15 residues. Trimming shortened V by 6 bases and J by 0 bases, and 12 bases separated the two germline ends.

The J gene is TRBJ1-3, the V gene TRBV5-8, with TRBD1 matching 7 bases. CDR3 size: 15 residues. The trim removed 2 bases at V and 0 bases at J, leaving 2 bases unmatched. Per the germline V gene, CDR1 is SGHTS and CDR2 is YDEGEE. CDR3: CASSLQGTSGNTIYF. In DNA form, the CDR3 reads TGTGCCAGCAGCTTACAGGGGACCTCTGGAAACACCATATATTTT.